These 7 T cell receptor beta chains share one sample of origin, sequenced in a study of cytomegalovirus exposure and HLA in healthy donors (dated by TCRdb to the late 2010s). Libraries were built with the immunoSEQ multiplex PCR assay. A mixture of 60 forward primers for TCR Vbeta segments and 13 reverse primers for TCR Jbeta segments was used in the multiplex PCR. The source is immuneACCESS, and TCRdb retained only in-frame sequences with V and J called. Part of the clones is not carried over; for the studies checked, unresolved V genes explain less than half of this, and the remainder is unexplained. Recorded for this sample are some 96,000 clones; roughly three fifths of them occurred a single time. The ten largest account for approximately 3% of the sample. The sequencing sample was made of PBMCs. The receptors derive from a man between 60 and 75 years old in good health and CMV-seronegative.

This chain joins TRBV2 and TRBJ1-2; a possible D gene is TRBD1 (5 bases). The CDR3 covers 15 residues. Trimming shortened V by 7 bases and J by 8 bases, and 23 bases separated the two germline ends. Germline assignment: CDR1 SNHLY and CDR2 FYNNEI. The CDR3 DNA follows: TGTGCCAGCAACCAGCAGGAAGTGGGGGGGAGAGGCTACACCTTC. Translating gives CASNQQEVGGRGYTF.

The genes are TRBV6-9 and TRBJ1-5; D might be TRBD1 (6 bases). V lost 9 bases and J lost 3, with 15 bases in between. The CDR3 has 14 amino acids. The germline CDR1 and CDR2 sequences are MNHGY and SVAAGI. CDR3 nucleotide sequence: TGTGCCAGACAAACAGGGCGTCCCAATCAGCCCCAGCATTTT. This encodes CARQTGRPNQPQHF.

The sample holds a few counts of this clone. The chain is built from TRBV7-2 and TRBJ2-3; 7 bases are a match to TRBD2. This CDR3 region has 10 residues. V trimming: 11 bases; J trimming: 9 bases; junction bases outside the gene matches: 5. In germline, CDR1 is SGHTA, CDR2 FQGNSA. CDR3 nucleotide sequence: TGTGCCGCGGGGGTGAGGACGCAGTATTTT. It codes for CAAGVRTQYF. The full variable domain, with the rest looked up from reference TRBV7-2 and TRBJ2-3, is GAGVSQSPSNKVTEKGKDVELRCDPISGHTALYWYRQSLGQGLEFLIYFQGNSAPDKSGLPSDRFSAERTGGSVSTLTIQRTQQEDSAVYLCAAGVRTQYFGPGTRLTVL.

This chain joins TRBV19 and TRBJ1-4; 7 nucleotides align to TRBD1. Losses at the gene ends were 2 bases for V and 8 bases for J; bases not matched to a gene: 8. CDR3 size: 15 residues. The V gene's germline CDR1 is LNHDA and CDR2 SQIVND (reference sequence). This CDR3 is CASSIMPGGGEKLFF. CDR3 sequence (DNA): TGTGCCAGTAGTATAATGCCAGGGGGAGGAGAAAAACTGTTTTTT.

The gene calls are TRBV7-3 and TRBJ2-2; no clear D. Germline values: CDR1 SGHTA, CDR2 FQGTGA. Trimming took off 0 bases at V and 4 bases at J, with 6 bases between the two ends. The CDR3 totals 14 residues. The CDR3 DNA is TGTGCCAGCAGCTTAACCCCCATCACCGGGGAGCTGTTTTTT. Its translation is CASSLTPITGELFF.

The V gene is TRBV19, the J gene TRBJ1-4; the match to TRBD1 covers 9 bases. Germline V gene data show CDR1 as LNHDA and CDR2 as SQIVND (reference sequence). The CDR3 covers 16 residues. V lost 5 bases to trimming and J lost 10 bases; unmatched junction nucleotides: 14. The CDR3 region has the DNA TGTGCCAGTAGTGGGACAGGGAGGTCCAGCGCCGTAAAACTGTTTTTT. Residues: CASSGTGRSSAVKLFF. The variable domain in full, completed from reference TRBV19 and TRBJ1-4, reads DGGITQSPKYLFRKEGQNVTLSCEQNLNHDAMYWYRQDPGQGLRLIYYSQIVNDFQKGDIAEGYSVSREKKESFPLTVTSAQKNPTAFYLCASSGTGRSSAVKLFFGSGTQLSVL.

This rearrangement joins TRBV5-6 to TRBJ1-1, with a tentative D call TRBD1 (5 bases). CDR3 length equals 14 residues. V lost 1 base and J lost 6, with 13 bases in between. CDR1 and CDR2 (germline): SGHDT, YYEEEE. CDR3 bases: TGTGCCAGCAGCTTGACAATCGGGGGGGCTGAAGCTTTCTTT. The encoded protein is CASSLTIGGAEAFF. Together with reference TRBV5-6 and TRBJ1-1, the CDR3 gives the full variable domain: DAGVTQSPTHLIKTRGQQVTLRCSPKSGHDTVSWYQQALGQGPQFIFQYYEEEERQRGNFPDRFSGHQFPNYSSELNVNALLLGDSALYLCASSLTIGGAEAFFGQGTRLTVV.